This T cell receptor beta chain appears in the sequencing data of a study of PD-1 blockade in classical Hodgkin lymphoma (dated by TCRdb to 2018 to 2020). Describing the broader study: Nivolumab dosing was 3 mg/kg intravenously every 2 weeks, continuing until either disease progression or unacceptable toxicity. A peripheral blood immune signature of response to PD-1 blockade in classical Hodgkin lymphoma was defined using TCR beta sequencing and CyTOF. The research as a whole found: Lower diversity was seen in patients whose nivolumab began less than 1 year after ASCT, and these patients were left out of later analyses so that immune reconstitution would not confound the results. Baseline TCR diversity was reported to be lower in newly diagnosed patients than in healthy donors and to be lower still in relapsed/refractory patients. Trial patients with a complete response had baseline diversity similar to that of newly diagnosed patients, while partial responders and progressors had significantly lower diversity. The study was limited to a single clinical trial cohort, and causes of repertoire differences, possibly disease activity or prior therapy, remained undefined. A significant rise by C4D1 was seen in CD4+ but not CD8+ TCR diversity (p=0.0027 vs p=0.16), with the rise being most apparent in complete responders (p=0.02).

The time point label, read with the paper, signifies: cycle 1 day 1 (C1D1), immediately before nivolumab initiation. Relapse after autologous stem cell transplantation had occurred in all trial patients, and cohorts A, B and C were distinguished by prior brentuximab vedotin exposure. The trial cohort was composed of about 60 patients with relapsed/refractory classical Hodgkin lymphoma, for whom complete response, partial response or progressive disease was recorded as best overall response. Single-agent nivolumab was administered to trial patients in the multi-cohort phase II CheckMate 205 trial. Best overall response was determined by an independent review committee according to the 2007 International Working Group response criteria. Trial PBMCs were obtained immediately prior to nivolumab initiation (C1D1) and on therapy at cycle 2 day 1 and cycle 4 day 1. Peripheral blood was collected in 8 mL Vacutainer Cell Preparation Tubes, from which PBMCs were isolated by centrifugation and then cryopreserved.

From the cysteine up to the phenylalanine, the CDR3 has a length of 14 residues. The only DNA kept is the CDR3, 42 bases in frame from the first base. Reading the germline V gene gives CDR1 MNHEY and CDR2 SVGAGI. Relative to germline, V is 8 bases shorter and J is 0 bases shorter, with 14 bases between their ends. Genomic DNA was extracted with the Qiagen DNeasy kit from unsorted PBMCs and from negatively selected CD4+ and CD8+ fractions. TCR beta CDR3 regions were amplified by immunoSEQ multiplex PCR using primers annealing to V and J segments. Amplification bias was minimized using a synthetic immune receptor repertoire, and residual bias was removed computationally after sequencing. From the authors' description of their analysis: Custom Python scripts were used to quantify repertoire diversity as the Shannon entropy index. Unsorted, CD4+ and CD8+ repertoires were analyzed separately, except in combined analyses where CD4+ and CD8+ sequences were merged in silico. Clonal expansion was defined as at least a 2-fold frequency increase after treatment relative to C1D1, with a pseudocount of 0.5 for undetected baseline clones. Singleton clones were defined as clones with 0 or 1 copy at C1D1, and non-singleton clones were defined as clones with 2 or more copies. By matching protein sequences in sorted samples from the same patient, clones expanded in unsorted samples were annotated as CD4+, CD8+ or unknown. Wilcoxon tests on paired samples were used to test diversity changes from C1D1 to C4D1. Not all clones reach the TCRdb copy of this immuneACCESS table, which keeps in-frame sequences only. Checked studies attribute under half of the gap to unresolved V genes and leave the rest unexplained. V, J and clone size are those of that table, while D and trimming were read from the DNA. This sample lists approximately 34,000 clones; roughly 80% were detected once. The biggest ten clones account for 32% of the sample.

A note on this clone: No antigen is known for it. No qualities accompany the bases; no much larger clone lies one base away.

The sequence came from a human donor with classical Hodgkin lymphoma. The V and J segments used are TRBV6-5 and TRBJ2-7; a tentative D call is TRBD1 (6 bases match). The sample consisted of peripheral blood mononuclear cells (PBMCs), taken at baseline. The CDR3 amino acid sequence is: CASSWQGISYEQYF. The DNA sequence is TGTGCCAGCTCGTGGCAGGGGATCTCCTACGAGCAGTACTTC.